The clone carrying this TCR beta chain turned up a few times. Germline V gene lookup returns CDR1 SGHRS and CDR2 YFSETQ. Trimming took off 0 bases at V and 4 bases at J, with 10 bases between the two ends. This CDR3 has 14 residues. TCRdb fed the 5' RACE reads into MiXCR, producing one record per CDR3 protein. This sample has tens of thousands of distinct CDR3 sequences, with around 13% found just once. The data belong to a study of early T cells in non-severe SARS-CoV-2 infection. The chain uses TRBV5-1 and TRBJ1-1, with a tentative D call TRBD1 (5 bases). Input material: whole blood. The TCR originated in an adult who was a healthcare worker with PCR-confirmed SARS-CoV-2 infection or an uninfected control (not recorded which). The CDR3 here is CASSLGDGATEAFF. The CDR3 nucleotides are TGCGCCAGCAGCTTGGGGGACGGGGCCACTGAAGCTTTCTTT.